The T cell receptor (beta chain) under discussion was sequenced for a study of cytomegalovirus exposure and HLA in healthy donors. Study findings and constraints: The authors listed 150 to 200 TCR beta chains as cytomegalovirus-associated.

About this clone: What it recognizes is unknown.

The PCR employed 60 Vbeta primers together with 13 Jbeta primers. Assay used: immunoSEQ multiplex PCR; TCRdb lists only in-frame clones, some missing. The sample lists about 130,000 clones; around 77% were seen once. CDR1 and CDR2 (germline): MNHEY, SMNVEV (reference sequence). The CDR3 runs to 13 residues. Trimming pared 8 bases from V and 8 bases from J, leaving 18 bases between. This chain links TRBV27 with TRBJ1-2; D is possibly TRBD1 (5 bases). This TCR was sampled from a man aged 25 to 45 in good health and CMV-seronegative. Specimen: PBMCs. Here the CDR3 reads CASRGTRGEGYTF. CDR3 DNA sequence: TGTGCCAGCCGAGGGACGCGGGGAGAAGGCTACACCTTC.